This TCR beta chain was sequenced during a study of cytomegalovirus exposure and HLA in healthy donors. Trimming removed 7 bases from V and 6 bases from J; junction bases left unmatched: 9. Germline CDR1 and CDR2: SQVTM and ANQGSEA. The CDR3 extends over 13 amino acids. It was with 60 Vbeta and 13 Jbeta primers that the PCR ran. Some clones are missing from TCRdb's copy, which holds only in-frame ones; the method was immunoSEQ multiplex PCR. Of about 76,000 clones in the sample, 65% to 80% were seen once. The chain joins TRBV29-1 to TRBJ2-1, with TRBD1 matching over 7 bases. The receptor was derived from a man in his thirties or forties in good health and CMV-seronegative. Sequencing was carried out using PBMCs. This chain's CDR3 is CSAGTVFTNEQFF. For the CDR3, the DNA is TGCAGCGCCGGGACAGTTTTTACCAATGAGCAGTTCTTC.